These 20 T cell receptor beta chains originate from one sample sequenced in a study of follicular helper T cells after annual influenza vaccination. The data were produced by immunoSEQ multiplex PCR, yet TCRdb's version contains in-frame clones alone and is incomplete. The sample lists some 11,000 clones; roughly 82% were seen once. Sequencing was performed on CXCR5- memory CD4+ T cells sorted from blood, taken 6 weeks after influenza vaccination. These receptors originate from an adult who received the influenza vaccine.

The chain is built from TRBV9 and TRBJ2-3; TRBD2 agrees at 11 bases. Germline CDR1 and CDR2: SGDLS and YYNGEE. With V trimmed by 2 bases and J by 2 bases, 4 bases remained unmatched. The CDR3 loop spans 16 amino acids. This chain's CDR3 is CASSVGLAVDTDTQYF. CDR3 coding DNA: TGTGCCAGCAGCGTGGGACTAGCGGTAGACACAGATACGCAGTATTTT. Full variable domain (rest looked up from reference TRBV9 and TRBJ2-3): DSGVTQTPKHLITATGQRVTLRCSPRSGDLSVYWYQQSLDQGLQFLIQYYNGEERAKGNILERFSAQQFPDLHSELNLSSLELGDSALYFCASSVGLAVDTDTQYFGPGTRLTVL.

The chain couples TRBV19 to TRBJ1-2, with 7 bases matching TRBD1. The germline V gene encodes CDR1 LNHDA and CDR2 SQIVND (reference sequence). The junction had 7 bases not matched to a gene; V was cut back by 3 bases and J by 3 bases. The CDR3 totals 15 residues. The CDR3 reads CASSIHRGRDYGYTF. DNA of the CDR3: TGTGCCAGTAGTATCCACAGGGGTCGGGACTATGGCTACACCTTC.

A single count supports this clone. The chain recombines TRBV19 with TRBJ1-2, with 7 bases that match TRBD1. The CDR3 contains 17 residues. The V segment lost 7 bases and the J segment 1 base; nucleotides outside the gene matches: 15. Germline values: CDR1 LNHDA, CDR2 SQIVND (reference sequence). CDR3 coding DNA: TGTGCCAGTAAATCGACAGGGCGGGGAGGTATTAACTATGGCTACACCTTC. Translation gives CASKSTGRGGINYGYTF.

This chain joins TRBV28 and TRBJ1-6; the D gene is possibly TRBD1 (6 bases). Per the germline V gene, CDR1 is MDHEN and CDR2 is SYDVKM. The CDR3 is made up of 16 amino acids. Trimming pared 6 bases from V and 6 bases from J, leaving 18 bases between. The CDR3 spells CASSLWGAEGNSPLHF. The CDR3 nucleotides read TGTGCCAGCAGCCTCTGGGGGGCAGAGGGTAATTCACCCCTCCACTTT.

This clone was counted between two and nine times. The genes are TRBV4-3 and TRBJ2-7; tentative D call: TRBD2 (5 bases). Looked up from germline, CDR1 is LGHNA and CDR2 is YSLEER. V was clipped by 0 bases and J by 5 bases, with 14 bases between them. CDR3 length equals 15 residues. CDR3 in amino acids: CASSQDRGSVHEQYF. The CDR3 coding sequence is TGCGCCAGCAGCCAAGATCGTGGTAGCGTCCACGAGCAGTACTTC.

The chain employs TRBV7-8 and TRBJ2-6; D remains unclear. V lost 7 bases, J lost 0 bases, and 4 bases lay in between. The CDR3 contains 13 residues. Germline loops: CDR1 SGHVS, CDR2 FQNEAQ. The CDR3 bases are TGTGCCAGCACAGGCTCTGGGGCCAACGTCCTGACTTTC. Amino acids: CASTGSGANVLTF. Supplemented by reference TRBV7-8 and TRBJ2-6, the full variable domain reads GAGVSQSPRYKVAKRGQDVALRCDPISGHVSLFWYQQALGQGPEFLTYFQNEAQLDKSGLPSDRFFAERPEGSVSTLKIQRTQQEDSAVYLCASTGSGANVLTFGAGSRLTVL.

This chain links TRBV4-3 with TRBJ1-1; TRBD1 aligns across 7 bases. The CDR3 is 15 residues long. Trimming cost V 4 bases and J 2 bases; bases outside gene matches: 7. CDR1 and CDR2 from the germline V gene are LGHNA and YSLEER. CDR3 nucleotides: TGCGCCAGCAGCCGAGCCACAGGGGATAACACTGAAGCTTTCTTT. Protein sequence: CASSRATGDNTEAFF.

The rearrangement links TRBV18 to TRBJ2-7; 11 nucleotides match TRBD2. V dropped 2 bases and J dropped 6; count of bases not matched to a gene: 6. Germline-derived CDR1 and CDR2 are KGHSH and LQKENI. The CDR3 sequence is 15 residues long. This CDR3 is CASSPDSGRVSEQYF. The CDR3 DNA follows: TGTGCCAGCTCACCAGATAGCGGGAGGGTTTCCGAGCAGTACTTC.

The chain is built from TRBV6-6 and TRBJ1-2, with TRBD1 as a possible D gene (5 bases). The CDR3 is 15 residues long. V was shortened by 0 bases and J by 7 bases, with 15 bases between the two germline ends. The germline V gene encodes CDR1 MNHNY and CDR2 SVGAGI (reference sequence). This CDR3 reads CASSYSGWGNGGYTF. CDR3 nucleotide sequence: TGTGCCAGCAGTTACTCGGGCTGGGGGAATGGTGGCTACACCTTC.

The chain employs TRBV4-1 and TRBJ1-2; 7 bases fit TRBD1. Trimming took 3 bases from V and 5 from J; bases not matched to a gene: 3. The length of the CDR3 is 13 residues. Germline V gives CDR1 MGHRA, CDR2 YSYEKL. The CDR3 reads CASSQETGYGYTF. The CDR3 DNA follows: TGCGCCAGCAGCCAGGAGACAGGGTATGGCTACACCTTC.

This sequence joins TRBV7-2 and TRBJ2-5; tentatively, D is TRBD1 or TRBD2 (6 bases each). CDR3 size: 13 residues. Trimming stripped 5 bases from V and 4 bases from J, with 11 bases between. Germline loops: CDR1 SGHTA, CDR2 FQGNSA. This CDR3 is CASSRGGGETQYF. CDR3 DNA sequence: TGTGCCAGCAGCAGAGGGGGAGGAGAGACCCAGTACTTC.

V gene TRBV10-1 combines with J gene TRBJ2-4; 7 bases line up with TRBD1. The CDR3 is 14 residues long. The V and J ends lost 3 bases and 5 bases, in that order; junction bases with no gene match: 4. The V gene's germline CDR1 is WNHNN and CDR2 SYGVQD (reference sequence). CDR3 in amino acids: CASSEGQGENIQYF. DNA of the CDR3: TGCGCCAGCAGTGAAGGCCAGGGGGAAAACATTCAGTACTTC.

The chain combines TRBV21-1 with TRBJ2-1; the D call in the table, TRBD1, was not verified against the DNA. TRBV21-1 is a pseudogene. The CDR3 is 17 amino acids. CDR3 in amino acids: CASSNSRTGGSYNEQFF. The CDR3 bases are TGTGCCAGCAGCAATAGTCGTACAGGGGGTTCCTACAATGAGCAGTTCTTC.

J is TRBJ1-1 and V is TRBV18, with 7 bases identical to TRBD1. The CDR3 contains 14 residues. Germline lookup yields CDR1 KGHSH and CDR2 LQKENI. V trimming: 1 base; J trimming: 3 bases; junction bases outside the gene matches: 2. CDR3 sequence (DNA): TGTGCCAGCTCACCACGACAGGGAGACACTGAAGCTTTCTTT. Translation: CASSPRQGDTEAFF.

With regard to this clone: One end of the junction fails to match germline, which may point to a read error. V gene TRBV28 combines with J gene TRBJ2-7; 7 positions agree with TRBD1. The CDR3 spans 13 residues. Per the germline V gene, CDR1 is MDHEN and CDR2 is SYDVKM. CDR3 nucleotides: TGTGCTAGCACTGGGACAGTCTCCTACGAGCAGTACTTC. Its protein is CASTGTVSYEQYF.

This chain connects TRBV30 to TRBJ1-3; D is unclear. V lost 0 bases and J 0 bases, leaving 3 bases between the germline ends. The CDR3 spans 13 residues. Germline lookup yields CDR1 GTSNPN and CDR2 SVGIG (reference sequence). The CDR3 DNA reads as TGTGCCTGGAGTGTAAACTCTGGAAACACCATATATTTT. It is translated as CAWSVNSGNTIYF.

The chain uses TRBV15 and TRBJ1-2; D unresolved. Trimming cost V 0 bases and J 5 bases, with 4 bases left between them. The CDR3 consists of 12 residues. Germline V CDR1 and CDR2: LNHNV, YYDKDF (reference sequence). CDR3 sequence reads: CATSREEYGYTF. The DNA for the CDR3 is TGTGCCACCAGCAGAGAAGAGTATGGCTACACCTTC.

The chain joins TRBV5-5 to TRBJ1-5; no clear D gene. This CDR3 region has 13 residues. Germline CDR1 is SGHKS and CDR2 is YYEKEE (reference sequence). Trimming cost V 4 bases and J 3 bases, with 8 bases left between them. Here the CDR3 reads CASSATINQPQHF. CDR3 coding DNA: TGTGCCAGCAGCGCCACGATCAATCAGCCCCAGCATTTT. The whole variable domain, remainder taken from reference TRBV5-5 and TRBJ1-5, is DAGVTQSPTHLIKTRGQQVTLRCSPISGHKSVSWYQQVLGQGPQFIFQYYEKEERGRGNFPDRFSARQFPNYSSELNVNALLLGDSALYLCASSATINQPQHFGDGTRLSIL.

This chain uses TRBV5-1 with TRBJ2-3; D is uncertain. The V gene lost 1 base and the J gene lost 4 bases, with 10 bases spanning the gap. Germline-derived CDR1 and CDR2 are SGHRS and YFSETQ. The CDR3 has 14 residues. DNA of the CDR3: TGCGCCAGCAGCTTGTTGGGTACCTCAGATACGCAGTATTTT. Translating it yields CASSLLGTSDTQYF.

The rearrangement links TRBV5-6 to TRBJ2-5; 11 bases align to TRBD2. The germline gives CDR1 SGHDT, CDR2 YYEEEE. This CDR3 spans 17 amino acids. V lost 0 bases, J lost 2 bases, and 6 bases stayed unmatched. CDR3 bases: TGTGCCAGCAGCTTGGGGAGACTAGCGGGGCAACAAGAGACCCAGTACTTC. Translation gives CASSLGRLAGQQETQYF.